These T cell receptor beta chains were read from a single sample in a study of metastatic and nonmetastatic thyroid tumors. TCRdb re-clonotyped the PCR reads through MiXCR. Among more than 40,000 clones listed, roughly 27% were seen once. The material sequenced was blood. Every receptor here comes from a male donor with papillary thyroid cancer or a benign thyroid nodule (not recorded which). Some clones in this sample may be carry-over from other donors' samples. Each CDR3 is given with its conserved first and last residue. D genes are given only for firm matches. The listing skips clone size in some rows; elsewhere it reads once, few, many or a size class.

abundance	v_gene	d_gene	len	j_gene	CDR3nt	CDR3aa
.	TRBV11-2	.	17	TRBJ2-2	TGTGCCAGCAGCCCCCGCGGCGCAGCTCTCGCCGCCGGTGAGCTGTTTTTT	CASSPRGAALAAGELFF
many	TRBV20-1	.	13	TRBJ2-5	TGCAGTGCTAGTTCCCCCGGGGAAGAGACCCAGTACTTC	CSASSPGEETQYF
.	TRBV20-1	TRBD2	12	TRBJ2-7	TGCAGTGCAGAGCGGGGGGGCAACGAGCAGTACTTC	CSAERGGNEQYF
many	TRBV3-1	.	16	TRBJ2-3	TGTGCCAGCAGCCAGGACACAGGGTTAGGGGGGGATACGCAGTATTTT	CASSQDTGLGGDTQYF
few	TRBV27	TRBD2	14	TRBJ2-7	TGTGCCAGCAGTGCGGGACTAGGTTCCTACGAGCAGTACTTC	CASSAGLGSYEQYF
.	TRBV12-3/TRBV12-4	TRBD2	15	TRBJ2-1	TGTGCCAGCAGGCTAGCGGGAGGAGACTACAATGAGCAGTTCTTC	CASRLAGGDYNEQFF
few	TRBV5-1	.	15	TRBJ2-7	TGCGCCAGCAGCTTGTGGGGAGGAGATGAGCAAGAGCAGTACTTC	CASSLWGGDEQEQYF
.	TRBV11-2	TRBD1	15	TRBJ2-3	TGTGCCAGCAGCCTGACAGGGGGCAAGGCAGATACGCAGTATTTT	CASSLTGGKADTQYF
many	TRBV4-2	.	14	TRBJ2-7	TGTGCCAGCAGCCAAGATTGGGGGGCCTACGAGCAGTACTTC	CASSQDWGAYEQYF
.	TRBV20-1	.	14	TRBJ2-7	TGCAGTGCTAGTTTTCCCGGGAGTCCCTACGAGCAGTACTTC	CSASFPGSPYEQYF
.	TRBV20-1	.	12	TRBJ2-7	TGCAGTGGGGGGGTGTTTACCTACGAGCAGTACTTC	CSGGVFTYEQYF
.	TRBV30	TRBD1	12	TRBJ2-7	TGTGCCTCCTCACGGGACAGCTACGAGCAGTACTTC	CASSRDSYEQYF
medium-sized	TRBV6-1	.	15	TRBJ2-7	TGTGCCAGCAGTCCGGATACCGGGCTACCGAACGAGCAGTACTTC	CASSPDTGLPNEQYF
.	TRBV12-3/TRBV12-4	.	17	TRBJ1-5	TGTGCCAGCAGTTTTCTCCAGGGCCCCTATAGCAATCAGCCCCAGCATTTT	CASSFLQGPYSNQPQHF
many	TRBV6-1	TRBD2	13	TRBJ2-1	TGTGCCAGCAACAGCGGGGGGGCCAATGAGCAGTTCTTC	CASNSGGANEQFF
.	TRBV19	TRBD1	15	TRBJ2-1	TGTGCCAGTAGTCCCGGGACAGGGGAAATGAATGAGCAGTTCTTC	CASSPGTGEMNEQFF
.	TRBV10-3	TRBD2	15	TRBJ2-3	TGTGCCATCAGGGGTAGCGGGCCCCACGGAGATACGCAGTATTTT	CAIRGSGPHGDTQYF
.	TRBV6-6	.	14	TRBJ2-7	TGTGCCAGCAGTTACGGCGGAAGGTCCGGCGAGCAGTACTTC	CASSYGGRSGEQYF
many	TRBV5-4	.	19	TRBJ2-2	TGTGCCAGCAGCTTTACGCCCATCGTTTGGCGGATGAACACCGGGGAGCTGTTTTTT	CASSFTPIVWRMNTGELFF
.	TRBV5-1	.	16	TRBJ1-1	TGCGCCAGCAGCTTCAAACAGGGTCCCATGAACACTGAAGCTTTCTTT	CASSFKQGPMNTEAFF
many	TRBV9	.	13	TRBJ2-1	TGTGCCAGCAGCTCCAGCCTGAGGGATGAGCAGTTCTTC	CASSSSLRDEQFF
few	TRBV28	.	15	TRBJ1-3	TGTGCCAGCAGCTCCCTAGGGGCTTCTGGAAACACCATATATTTT	CASSSLGASGNTIYF
many	TRBV6-1	TRBD1	15	TRBJ1-5	TGTGCCAGCAGCGCTACAACAGGGGGCGGACAGCCCCAGCATTTT	CASSATTGGGQPQHF
many	TRBV12-3/TRBV12-4	.	14	TRBJ1-2	TGTGCCAGCAGTACCGGGACCGGTCACTATGGCTACACCTTC	CASSTGTGHYGYTF